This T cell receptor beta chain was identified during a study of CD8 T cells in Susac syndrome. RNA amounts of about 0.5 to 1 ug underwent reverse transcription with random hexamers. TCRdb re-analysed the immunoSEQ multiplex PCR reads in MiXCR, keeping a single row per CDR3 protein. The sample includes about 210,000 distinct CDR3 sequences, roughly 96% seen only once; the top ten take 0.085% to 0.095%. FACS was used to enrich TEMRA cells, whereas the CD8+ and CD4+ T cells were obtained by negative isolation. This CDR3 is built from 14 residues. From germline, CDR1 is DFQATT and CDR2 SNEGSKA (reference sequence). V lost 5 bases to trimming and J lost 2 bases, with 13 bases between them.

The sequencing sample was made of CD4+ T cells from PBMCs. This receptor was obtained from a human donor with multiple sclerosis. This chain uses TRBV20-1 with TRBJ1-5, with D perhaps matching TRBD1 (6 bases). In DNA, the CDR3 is TGCAGTGCTCAGGGGCAGGTAGGCAATCAGCCCCAGCATTTT. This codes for CSAQGQVGNQPQHF.